The text below deals with one TCR beta chain. No cognate antigen has been identified for it. No clone much larger than this one lies a single base away; base qualities are absent. The data stem from a study of T cell responses to AZD1222 COVID-19 vaccine (dated by TCRdb to the early 2020s). Describing the broader study: Because spike-specific TCR depth and breadth did not differ between the two schedules, AZD1222 recipients who got a second dose at roughly 4 weeks were pooled with those who got a second dose at roughly 12 weeks. A total of around 240 trial participants underwent TCR sequencing, of whom some 200 had received two doses of AZD1222 and 26 had received two doses of the MenACWY control vaccine. Trial participants were enrolled by age into 18-55, 56-69 and 70-plus year subgroups, with around 150, 28 and 57 TCR-sequenced participants respectively. The investigation overall reported the following: The vaccine-associated CD4 TCRs covered the entire spike protein, and the dominant responses fell in regions 160-218 and 743-854. No day 14 peak-response samples were available, so repertoires were characterized only after the peak T cell response. The 56-69-year group was small, and its depth increase did not reach significance, likely because of low power. Reportedly, close to half of the unique spike-specific TCRs recognized epitopes lying outside the regions that are mutated in the B.1.351 and B.1.1.7 variants. Participants were mostly white British, with more females than males. The authors suggested clonal diversity may have been underestimated. Conclusions about previously exposed vaccinees were limited because only six or seven AZD1222 recipients were SARS-CoV-2 seropositive at baseline. Spike-specific TCR breadth and depth rose significantly after two AZD1222 doses compared with day 0 and with MenACWY recipients.

The CDR3 regions of human TCRbeta chains were subjected to immunosequencing. On the study's bioinformatics: TCRs in the repertoires were compared against a reference library of SARS-CoV-2-specific TCRs that had been generated with the MIRA antigen-specificity platform. Breadth was defined as the fraction of unique TCRs that were SARS-CoV-2-associated, and depth was defined as the fraction of total T cells that were SARS-CoV-2-associated. Using the MIRA data, every spike-specific TCR was mapped to the spike region that the TCR reacted to and assigned to either a CD4 or a CD8 class. Log10-transformed breadth and depth values were compared by one-way ANOVA with Sidak's multiple comparisons tests. The source is immuneACCESS, and TCRdb retained only in-frame sequences with V and J called. Part of the clones is not carried over; for the studies checked, unresolved V genes explain less than half of this, and the remainder is unexplained. V and J calls and clone size follow that table, whereas D and trimming were derived from the DNA. The sample profile shows approximately 92,000 clones; about 90% of them were found once. Around 8.1% of the sample comes from the top ten.

From cysteine to phenylalanine, the CDR3 is 15 amino acids long. The CDR3 DNA has 45 bases and is translated from base 1. The germline V gene gives CDR1 as SGHRS and CDR2 as YFSETQ. Clipping removes 1 base from V and 5 bases from J, with 4 as the unmatched junction base count. Per the publication, the time point label means: baseline before first vaccination. Vaccinee samples came from UK trials COV001 and COV002, including a single-blind randomized controlled phase 2/3 trial of AZD1222 (ChAdOx1 nCoV-19) in healthy adults. For TCRbeta chain sequencing, PBMC samples were collected from trial participants at day 0 and at day 28 after the second dose.

The chain is made from TRBV5-1 and TRBJ1-2, and 11 junctional nucleotides match TRBD1. The receptor's source is an adult in good health. This sample comprised peripheral blood, obtained on day 0 of AZD1222 vaccination. The sequence in DNA is TGCGCCAGCAGCTTGTATGGGACAGGGGGTTATGGCTACACCTTC. Translated, this gives CASSLYGTGGYGYTF.